The rows below give T cell receptor beta chains drawn from one sample of a study of regulatory T cells in long-lasting Graves disease. A single record per CDR3 protein comes from TCRdb applying MiXCR to the multiplex PCR reads. This table holds about 320,000 distinct CDR3 sequences, 15% to 20% found once. Here the sequenced sample was peripheral blood mononuclear cells (PBMCs), taken at new diagnosis, from a patient treated with antithyroid drugs. The receptors come from a female donor with Graves disease. The conserved cysteine and the conserved F or W are not part of the CDR3 here.

V: TRBV10-1; J: TRBJ1-1; CDR3: ASSVSTEADEAF
V: TRBV5-1; J: TRBJ2-7; CDR3: ASSRGQGSVSYEQY
V: TRBV25-1; J: TRBJ2-5; CDR3: ASSELLQGYQETQY
V: TRBV9; J: TRBJ2-3; CDR3: ASSVGPSNPEEAQY
V: TRBV5-1; J: TRBJ1-2; CDR3: ASSLETGANYGYT
V: TRBV27; J: TRBJ2-5; CDR3: ASSSTTQETQY
V: TRBV6-5; J: TRBJ2-1; CDR3: ASSYGAGEYNEQF
V: TRBV20-1; J: TRBJ2-5; CDR3: SAHPPGLAGPKETQY
V: TRBV12-3/TRBV12-4; J: TRBJ1-1; CDR3: ASSSWTVNTEAF
V: TRBV28; J: TRBJ2-3; CDR3: ASSFTTRGEGRDTQY
V: TRBV27; J: TRBJ2-1; CDR3: ASTSSGRNEQF
V: TRBV20-1; J: TRBJ1-1; CDR3: SALPGGPEAF
V: TRBV10-3; J: TRBJ2-7; CDR3: ATTGTSSYEQY
V: TRBV20-1; J: TRBJ2-6; CDR3: SARGHGGANVLT
V: TRBV28; J: TRBJ2-5; CDR3: ASSLQARDTQY
V: TRBV28; J: TRBJ1-2; CDR3: ASSTQYPGQGGGGYGCT
V: TRBV10-3; J: TRBJ2-7; CDR3: AISERLQAYEQY
V: TRBV11-1; J: TRBJ2-3; CDR3: ASSPTGGTTDTQY
V: TRBV20-1; J: TRBJ2-7; CDR3: SARGGTGVSYEQY
V: TRBV19; J: TRBJ2-3; CDR3: ASSVTSAQDTQY
V: TRBV6-1; J: TRBJ1-2; CDR3: ASSELDRGYGYT
V: TRBV2; J: TRBJ2-7; CDR3: ASGSDGSYEQY
V: TRBV28; J: TRBJ1-2; CDR3: ASSYRLTGTADYGYT
V: TRBV19; J: TRBJ1-4; CDR3: ASSPRGVVTNEKLF
V: TRBV6-2/TRBV6-3; J: TRBJ2-5; CDR3: ASSYSVQETQY
V: TRBV28; J: TRBJ2-7; CDR3: ASSFFTMTGVNEQY
V: TRBV7-9; J: TRBJ2-3; CDR3: ASSSASSGSLATDTQY
V: TRBV15; J: TRBJ1-1; CDR3: ATSRDRMNTEAF
V: TRBV2; J: TRBJ2-7; CDR3: ASRPGQGAREQY
V: TRBV7-9; J: TRBJ2-1; CDR3: ASSLVLAVQEQF
V: TRBV24-1; J: TRBJ2-1; CDR3: ATGSNEQF
V: TRBV19; J: TRBJ1-2; CDR3: ASSLGSGPRRGHT
V: TRBV24-1; J: TRBJ2-1; CDR3: ATSEHSTSGGNEQF
V: TRBV6-2/TRBV6-3; J: TRBJ2-1; CDR3: ASSYEPYNEQF
V: TRBV5-1; J: TRBJ2-2; CDR3: ASSLLGSNTGELF
V: TRBV29-1; J: TRBJ2-2; CDR3: SVEVGAGASGELF
V: TRBV15; J: TRBJ2-2; CDR3: ATSGEGTGELF